The rows below give T cell receptor beta chains drawn from one sample of a study of CD8 T cells in ankylosing spondylitis. TCRdb passed the 5' RACE reads through MiXCR, listing each CDR3 protein once. The sample includes about 150,000 distinct CDR3 sequences, under 35% seen only once; the top ten take about 6.3%. The source material was synovial fluid, either unsorted or a sorted T cell fraction (not recorded which). The receptors derive from a male donor with ankylosing spondylitis. CDR3s include the opening cysteine and the closing phenylalanine or tryptophan. D genes are given only for firm matches. Size tells how often a clone was seen (once, few, many) or the class of an expanded clone, and some rows leave it out.

>few|TRBV21-1|TRBJ2-2|-
CASSKIPRRWNTGELFF
TGTGCCAGCAGCAAAATACCACGCAGGTGGAACACCGGGGAGCTGTTTTTT
>many|TRBV7-2|TRBJ1-3|-
CASSLQVSGNTIYF
TGTGCCAGCAGCTTACAGGTCTCTGGAAACACCATATATTTT
>many|TRBV6-1|TRBJ1-5|TRBD1
CASSLGAGGSQPQHF
TGTGCCAGCAGTCTGGGGGCAGGGGGTAGTCAGCCCCAGCATTTT
>-|TRBV27|TRBJ2-1|-
CASRVGGFYNEQFF
TGTGCCAGCAGGGTAGGGGGGTTCTACAATGAGCAGTTCTTC
>few|TRBV3-1|TRBJ2-3|-
CASSQPTGSQTDTQYF
TGTGCCAGCAGCCAGCCCACCGGGAGCCAAACAGATACGCAGTATTTT
>many|TRBV27|TRBJ2-7|TRBD2
CASSFSTSGGTVSYEQYF
TGTGCCAGCAGTTTCTCGACTAGCGGGGGGACCGTCTCCTACGAGCAGTACTTC
>-|TRBV5-1|TRBJ2-3|TRBD1
CASSPGTGSTDTQYF
TGCGCCAGCAGCCCCGGGACAGGGAGCACAGATACGCAGTATTTT
>few|TRBV29-1|TRBJ1-2|-
CSVAFGQNRYTF
TGCAGCGTTGCGTTTGGGCAGAACCGCTACACCTTC
>few|TRBV11-2|TRBJ2-5|TRBD1
CASSPGQDFFQETQYF
TGTGCCAGCAGCCCCGGACAGGATTTCTTTCAAGAGACCCAGTACTTC
>-|TRBV6-1|TRBJ1-5|-
CASSITWDQPQHF
TGTGCCAGCAGTATCACCTGGGATCAGCCCCAGCATTTT
>-|TRBV12-3/TRBV12-4|TRBJ1-1|TRBD1
CASSFGTGGAFF
TGTGCCAGCAGTTTTGGGACAGGGGGAGCTTTCTTT
>many|TRBV20-1|TRBJ2-7|-
CSGTRSSYEQYF
TGCAGTGGCACGCGTAGCTCCTACGAGCAGTACTTC
>-|TRBV20-1|TRBJ2-5|TRBD2
CSALGLAGNQETQYF
TGCAGTGCCCTGGGACTAGCGGGGAACCAAGAGACCCAGTACTTC
>few|TRBV6-4|TRBJ1-1|-
CASRNPPAGDANTEAFF
TGTGCCAGCCGTAACCCCCCCGCAGGGGACGCGAACACTGAAGCTTTCTTT
>many|TRBV6-2/TRBV6-3|TRBJ2-2|-
CASSPQGTGELFF
TGTGCCAGCAGTCCTCAGGGGACCGGGGAGCTGTTTTTT
>once|TRBV5-5|TRBJ1-5|TRBD1
CASSLSGGIGNQPQHF
TGTGCCAGCAGCTTGTCAGGGGGCATCGGCAATCAGCCCCAGCATTTT